Shown below are 17 T cell receptor beta chains from a single sample sequenced in a study of cytomegalovirus exposure and HLA in healthy donors. A multiplex PCR was run with 60 Vbeta primers and 13 Jbeta primers. The repertoire was sequenced with immunoSEQ multiplex PCR; TCRdb's copy has only in-frame clones and lacks some. The sample has 150,000 to 200,000 clones, around 87% seen once; the top ten hold approximately 1.5%. The specimen was PBMCs. The receptors shown here come from a woman younger than 30 in good health and CMV-seronegative.

The chain employs TRBV29-1 and TRBJ1-2; perhaps TRBD1 as D (5 bases). Germline V gene data show CDR1 as SQVTM and CDR2 as ANQGSEA. V lost 2 bases and J lost 0, with 10 bases in between. The CDR3 has 14 amino acids. The CDR3 sequence: CSVEYRPPNYGYTF. The CDR3 nucleotides read TGCAGCGTTGAATACAGGCCCCCTAACTATGGCTACACCTTC. The full variable domain, rest sourced from reference TRBV29-1 and TRBJ1-2, is SAVISQKPSRDICQRGTSLTIQCQVDSQVTMMFWYRQQPGQSLTLIATANQGSEATYESGFVIDKFPISRPNLTFSTLTVSNMSPEDSSIYLCSVEYRPPNYGYTFGSGTRLTVV.

The rearrangement joins TRBV5-1 to TRBJ1-2, with D hard to call. With 2 bases removed from V and 6 bases from J, the gap between germline ends came to 11 bases. The CDR3 contains 13 residues. Germline lookup yields CDR1 SGHRS and CDR2 YFSETQ. In DNA, the CDR3 is TGCGCCAGCAGCTTTTTGGCGGATGATGGCTACACCTTC. Its translation: CASSFLADDGYTF.

The rearrangement joins TRBV2 to TRBJ2-7, with D possibly matching TRBD1 (6 bases). Germline-derived CDR1 and CDR2 are SNHLY and FYNNEI. The length of the CDR3 is 15 residues. Trimming shortened V by 7 bases and J by 4 bases, and 20 bases separated the two germline ends. In DNA form, the CDR3 reads TGTGCCAGCATAAGCCCGGACAGTTCAAATTACGAGCAGTACTTC. Translated: CASISPDSSNYEQYF. Variable domain in full (rest from reference TRBV2 and TRBJ2-7): EPEVTQTPSHQVTQMGQEVILRCVPISNHLYFYWYRQILGQKVEFLVSFYNNEISEKSEIFDDQFSVERPDGSNFTLKIRSTKLEDSAMYFCASISPDSSNYEQYFGPGTRLTVT.

This clone was detected a few times. This rearrangement joins TRBV6-1 to TRBJ1-1; 10 nucleotides align to TRBD1. CDR1 is MNHNS and CDR2 is SASEGT in the germline V gene. Trimming removed 9 bases from V and 4 bases from J; junction bases left unmatched: 11. The CDR3 totals 15 residues. CDR3 residues: CASWPQTGGSTEAFF. In DNA form, the CDR3 reads TGTGCCAGTTGGCCCCAGACAGGGGGCAGCACTGAAGCTTTCTTT.

This clone was seen just once. The chain recombines TRBV4-3 with TRBJ2-3; 13 bases are shared with TRBD2. With V trimmed by 4 bases and J by 4 bases, 5 bases remained unmatched. This CDR3 comprises 16 residues. Germline V lookup: CDR1 LGHNA, CDR2 YSLEER. CDR3 amino acids: CASSLGGLAGADTQYF. CDR3 nucleotides: TGCGCCAGCAGCCTTGGTGGACTAGCGGGAGCAGATACGCAGTATTTT.

Relative to its sample, this clone is medium-sized. The chain links TRBV6-1 to TRBJ2-3, with no clear D. The germline V gene encodes CDR1 MNHNS and CDR2 SASEGT. The CDR3 contains 13 residues. V lost 2 bases and J lost 3, with 6 bases in between. CDR3 loop: CASSESETDTQYF. In DNA, the CDR3 is TGTGCCAGCAGTGAATCGGAGACAGATACGCAGTATTTT.

V is TRBV7-2 and J is TRBJ1-4; maybe TRBD1 (6 bases). The ends were cut back, 1 base at V and 3 bases at J, with 6 bases in the middle. The CDR3 consists of 14 residues. The V gene's germline CDR1 is SGHTA and CDR2 FQGNSA. The CDR3, as DNA: TGTGCCAGCAGCTTAGGGGGGCCTAATGAAAAACTGTTTTTT. Its translation: CASSLGGPNEKLFF.

The chain is built from TRBV21-1 and TRBJ1-1; TRBD1 was called by the table and not checked on the DNA. TRBV21-1 is flagged as a pseudogene. CDR3 length: 14 amino acids. DNA of the CDR3: TGTGCCAGCACCGCCGACAGGAAGAACACTGAAGCTTTCTTT. It specifies CASTADRKNTEAFF.

The V call is TRBV2, the J call TRBJ2-7, with D possibly matching TRBD2 (6 bases). V was shortened by 1 base and J by 3 bases, with 13 bases between the two germline ends. The CDR3 is made up of 15 amino acids. Germline V lookup: CDR1 SNHLY, CDR2 FYNNEI. CDR3 residues: CASSEEWGDHYEQYF. As DNA, the CDR3 is TGTGCCAGCAGTGAAGAATGGGGGGACCACTACGAGCAGTACTTC.

CDR3 sequence reads: CASSPIPPGVSEQFF. Here the CDR3 DNA reads TGTGCCAGCTCACCTATCCCCCCGGGAGTGAGTGAGCAGTTCTTC. The chain combines TRBV18 with TRBJ2-1, with TRBD2 as a possible D gene (6 bases). The germline V and J ends were trimmed by 3 bases and 9 bases, with 18 bases remaining between them. CDR1 KGHSH and CDR2 LQKENI come from the germline V gene. This CDR3 is built from 15 residues.

The chain links TRBV27 to TRBJ2-5, with 7 bases matching TRBD1. The J call may be in error: the DNA end matches TRBJ2-7 better. The CDR3 has 16 amino acids. Germline CDR1 reads MNHEY; CDR2 reads SMNVEV (reference sequence). The CDR3, as DNA: TGTGCCAGCAGTCATATGACAGGGCTCATCCTCTACGAGCAGTACTTC. Translated, it gives CASSHMTGLILYEQYF.

V usage is TRBV10-3 and J usage is TRBJ1-5; D remains ambiguous. Germline V gene data show CDR1 as ENHRY and CDR2 as SYGVKD. The CDR3 length is 13 residues. The V gene lost 8 bases and the J gene lost 1 base, with 9 bases spanning the gap. CDR3 amino acids: CAIGQASNQPQHF. CDR3 nucleotide sequence: TGTGCCATCGGTCAGGCCAGCAATCAGCCCCAGCATTTT.

A single count supports this clone. V usage is TRBV28 and J usage is TRBJ1-4; possible D gene TRBD1, 6 bases. The CDR3 length is 17 residues. Germline-derived CDR1 and CDR2 are MDHEN and SYDVKM. Deletions cut 2 bases from V and 2 bases from J, with 15 bases between. This CDR3 reads CASSLLTQGQTNEKLFF. The CDR3 nucleotides read TGTGCCAGCAGTTTACTCACCCAAGGACAGACTAATGAAAAACTGTTTTTT.

This clone is a singleton in its sample. The chain recombines TRBV7-2 with TRBJ2-1; D is uncertain. Germline V CDR1 and CDR2: SGHTA, FQGNSA. The CDR3 has 13 amino acids. The germline V and J ends were trimmed by 0 bases and 7 bases, with 7 bases remaining between them. The CDR3, as DNA: TGTGCCAGCAGCTTAGCTGTAGTTAATGAGCAGTTCTTC. Translating it yields CASSLAVVNEQFF. The variable domain in full, completed from reference TRBV7-2 and TRBJ2-1, reads GAGVSQSPSNKVTEKGKDVELRCDPISGHTALYWYRQSLGQGLEFLIYFQGNSAPDKSGLPSDRFSAERTGGSVSTLTIQRTQQEDSAVYLCASSLAVVNEQFFGPGTRLTVL.

J is TRBJ1-2 and V is TRBV27, with 8 positions matching TRBD1. Losses at the gene ends were 6 bases for V and 5 bases for J; bases not matched to a gene: 5. The CDR3 spans 13 residues. The germline CDR1 and CDR2 sequences are MNHEY and SMNVEV (reference sequence). CDR3 sequence reads: CASRSDRVYGYTF. CDR3 in DNA: TGTGCCAGCAGGTCGGACAGGGTATATGGCTACACCTTC.

The chain carries TRBV2 and TRBJ1-5; tentatively, D is TRBD1 (6 bases). In germline, CDR1 is SNHLY, CDR2 FYNNEI. The CDR3 spans 13 residues. Deletions cut 7 bases from V and 6 bases from J, with 13 bases between. The CDR3 loop is CASTGGGGQPQHF. The CDR3 bases are TGTGCCAGCACCGGGGGGGGCGGTCAGCCCCAGCATTTT.

The chain combines TRBV30 with TRBJ1-1; D perhaps matches TRBD1 (5 bases). This CDR3 has 15 residues. The V gene lost 1 base and the J gene lost 0 bases, with 12 bases spanning the gap. Germline CDR1 is GTSNPN and CDR2 is SVGIG (reference sequence). This CDR3 reads CAWSGGDWMNTEAFF. CDR3 in DNA: TGTGCCTGGAGTGGGGGGGACTGGATGAACACTGAAGCTTTCTTT.